This T cell receptor beta chain was found in a study of T-cell reconstitution after alpha-beta-depleted transplantation in children. Study observations and caveats: Some patients' high day-60 TCRbeta diversity was traced to surviving recipient T cells and thymic progenitors. Expanded clones from the graft, numbering several hundred, reportedly supplied alpha-beta T cells about two months after transplant. The main origin of T-cell counts and diversity one year after transplant was newly produced T cells.

Unique molecular identifiers were incorporated during preparation of the TCRbeta library. One entry per CDR3 protein results from TCRdb running MiXCR on the PCR reads. The sample records around 140,000 distinct CDR3 sequences, roughly 8.8% being singletons. In this sample, this clonotype turned up a few times. Its antigen is not identified. The sample was PBMCs, mostly from graft donor cells, taken 180 days after TCRalphabeta/CD19-depleted stem cell transplant. The receptor was derived from a female patient aged 2-9 years who had a stem cell transplant for congenital amegakaryocytic thrombocytopenia, so the T cells may come from the graft donor.

CDR3 sequence reads: CAISEWINSPLHF. In DNA, the CDR3 is TGTGCCATCAGTGAGTGGATCAATTCACCCCTCCACTTT. J is TRBJ1-6 and V is TRBV10-3; D gene uncertain. The CDR3 runs 13 residues. Germline loops: CDR1 ENHRY, CDR2 SYGVKD. V was shortened by 1 base and J by 7 bases, with 5 bases between the two germline ends.